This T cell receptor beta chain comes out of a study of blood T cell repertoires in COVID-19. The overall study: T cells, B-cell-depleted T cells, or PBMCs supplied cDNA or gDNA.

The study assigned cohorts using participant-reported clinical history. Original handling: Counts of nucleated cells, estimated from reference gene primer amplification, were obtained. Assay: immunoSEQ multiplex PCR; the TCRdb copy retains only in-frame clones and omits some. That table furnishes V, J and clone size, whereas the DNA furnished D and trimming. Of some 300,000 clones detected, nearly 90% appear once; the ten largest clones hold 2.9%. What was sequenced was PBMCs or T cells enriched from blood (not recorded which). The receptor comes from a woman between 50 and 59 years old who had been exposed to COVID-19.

The DNA of the CDR3 is TGCAGCGTTGCTGATGGCGGCTATGGCTACACCTTC. Translation: CSVADGGYGYTF. The chain employs TRBV29-1 and TRBJ1-2; D remains ambiguous. Germline V gene data show CDR1 as SQVTM and CDR2 as ANQGSEA. This CDR3 has 12 amino acids. Trimming left V 4 bases short and J 4 bases short, with 10 bases between.